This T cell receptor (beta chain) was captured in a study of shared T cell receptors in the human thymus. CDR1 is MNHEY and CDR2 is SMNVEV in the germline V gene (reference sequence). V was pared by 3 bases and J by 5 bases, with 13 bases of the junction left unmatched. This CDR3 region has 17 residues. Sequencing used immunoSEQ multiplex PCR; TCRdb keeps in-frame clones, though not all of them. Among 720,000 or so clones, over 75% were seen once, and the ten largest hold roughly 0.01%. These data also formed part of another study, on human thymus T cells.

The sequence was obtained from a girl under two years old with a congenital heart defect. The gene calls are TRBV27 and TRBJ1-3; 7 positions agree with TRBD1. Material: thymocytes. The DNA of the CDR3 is TGTGCCAGCAGTTTCACTAAGGGGACAGCCGAACGAAACACCATATATTTT. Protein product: CASSFTKGTAERNTIYF.